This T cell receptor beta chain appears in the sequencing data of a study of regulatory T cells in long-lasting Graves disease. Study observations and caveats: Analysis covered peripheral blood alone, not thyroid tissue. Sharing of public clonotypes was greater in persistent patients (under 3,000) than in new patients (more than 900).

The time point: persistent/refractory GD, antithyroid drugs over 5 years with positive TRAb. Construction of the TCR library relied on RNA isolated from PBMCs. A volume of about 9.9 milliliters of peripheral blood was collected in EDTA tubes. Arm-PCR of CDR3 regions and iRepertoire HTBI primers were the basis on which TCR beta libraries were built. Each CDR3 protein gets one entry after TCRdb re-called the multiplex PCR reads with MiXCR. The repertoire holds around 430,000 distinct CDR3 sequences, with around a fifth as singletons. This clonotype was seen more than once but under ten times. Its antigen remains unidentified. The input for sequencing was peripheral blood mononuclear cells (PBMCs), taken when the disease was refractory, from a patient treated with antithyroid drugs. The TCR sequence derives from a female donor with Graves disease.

CDR3 bases: TGTGCCAGCAGCCAAGGATCCACCCACACTGAAGCTTTCTTT. Its translation is CASSQGSTHTEAFF. The gene calls are TRBV3-1 and TRBJ1-1; D gene unclear. Trimming pared 1 base from V and 3 bases from J, leaving 9 bases between. The CDR3 is 14 amino acids. Germline V CDR1 and CDR2: LGHDT, YNNKEL (reference sequence).